Listed here are 19 T cell receptor beta chains from one sample, sequenced in a study of blood T cell repertoires in COVID-19. TCRdb keeps only in-frame clones here, not all; method: immunoSEQ multiplex PCR. The data contain 200,000 to 250,000 clones, 70% to 90% of them singletons. Sequenced input: PBMCs or T cells enriched from blood (not recorded which). The receptor source for this set is a middle-aged man who had been exposed to COVID-19.

V is TRBV30 and J is TRBJ1-3; D gene uncertain. Germline V gives CDR1 GTSNPN, CDR2 SVGIG (reference sequence). Trimming took 1 base from V and 4 from J, leaving 8 bases between them. This CDR3 is 13 amino acids long. The CDR3 is CAWSEALGNTIYF. CDR3 sequence (DNA): TGTGCCTGGAGTGAAGCGTTGGGAAACACCATATATTTT.

The rearrangement uses TRBV27 and TRBJ1-5, with 10 bases identical to TRBD1. The V and J ends lost 5 bases and 2 bases, in that order; junction bases with no gene match: 6. Germline CDR1 reads MNHEY; CDR2 reads SMNVEV (reference sequence). This CDR3 is built from 16 residues. CDR3 protein: CASSHGTGVGNQPQHF. The CDR3 DNA is TGTGCCAGCAGTCACGGGACAGGGGTTGGCAATCAGCCCCAGCATTTT.

The V and J genes are TRBV7-3 and TRBJ2-5, with D tentatively TRBD2 (5 bases). Trimming stripped 4 bases from V and 6 bases from J, with 15 bases between. CDR3 size: 14 residues. Per the germline V gene, CDR1 is SGHTA and CDR2 is FQGTGA. In DNA, the CDR3 is TGTGCCAGCAGCTCCACCGGGCGGGTTAAGACCCAGTACTTC. It codes for CASSSTGRVKTQYF.

This chain links TRBV24-1 with TRBJ2-1; TRBD2 matches at 16 bases. Trimming at V came to 6 bases and at J to 11 bases, leaving 9 bases not matched to a gene. This CDR3 comprises 16 residues. The germline CDR1 and CDR2 sequences are KGHDR and SFDVKD. The CDR3 bases are TGTGCCACCAGTAGCACCGGGACTAGCGGGAGGGCGCAGCAGTTCTTC. Its translation: CATSSTGTSGRAQQFF.

The genes are TRBV4-1 and TRBJ2-2; TRBD2 agrees at 11 bases. Germline CDR1 and CDR2: MGHRA and YSYEKL. With 3 bases clipped from V and 5 bases from J, the junction kept 5 bases outside the gene matches. The CDR3 runs 16 residues. The CDR3 DNA follows: TGCGCCAGCAGCCATGGACTAGCGGGCCTAACCGGGGAGCTGTTTTTT. As protein: CASSHGLAGLTGELFF.

The chain carries TRBV15 and TRBJ2-7; D is unresolved. The CDR3 is made up of 13 amino acids. Per germline, CDR1 LNHNV and CDR2 YYDKDF (reference sequence). The ends were cut back, 0 bases at V and 2 bases at J, with 5 bases in the middle. In DNA form, the CDR3 reads TGTGCCACCAGCAGAGACAGGACCTACGAGCAGTACTTC. It codes for CATSRDRTYEQYF.

The rearrangement uses TRBV28 and TRBJ1-6; 9 bases are a match to TRBD1. V lost 7 bases, J lost 8 bases, and 6 bases stayed unmatched. The germline gives CDR1 MDHEN, CDR2 SYDVKM. CDR3 length: 14 residues. CDR3 in DNA: TGTGCCAGCACCCCGACAGGGGGGCATTCACCCCTCCACTTT. This gives the protein CASTPTGGHSPLHF.

This chain uses TRBV18 with TRBJ2-1, with TRBD1 identical over 7 bases. Germline assignment: CDR1 KGHSH and CDR2 LQKENI. Trimming took 6 bases from V and 0 from J; bases not matched to a gene: 5. The CDR3 covers 15 residues. Here the CDR3 DNA reads TGTGCCAGCTCCCAGGACAGGAGCTCCTACAATGAGCAGTTCTTC. Amino acid sequence: CASSQDRSSYNEQFF.

This clone appeared a single time. The chain uses TRBV5-1 and TRBJ2-5; 13 nucleotides line up with TRBD2. The V gene's germline CDR1 is SGHRS and CDR2 YFSETQ. With 5 bases clipped from V and 0 bases from J, the junction kept 7 bases outside the gene matches. This CDR3 comprises 17 residues. CDR3 coding DNA: TGCGCCAGCAGTTTGACTAGCGGGAGGTCTTACCAAGAGACCCAGTACTTC. This encodes CASSLTSGRSYQETQYF. Looking up the rest from reference TRBV5-1 and TRBJ2-5 gives the full variable domain: KAGVTQTPRYLIKTRGQQVTLSCSPISGHRSVSWYQQTPGQGLQFLFEYFSETQRNKGNFPGRFSGRQFSNSRSEMNVSTLELGDSALYLCASSLTSGRSYQETQYFGPGTRLLVL.

This chain joins TRBV20-1 and TRBJ1-2, with 8 bases lining up with TRBD1. The CDR3 has 14 residues. Germline assignment: CDR1 DFQATT and CDR2 SNEGSKA (reference sequence). V lost 3 bases and J lost 3; bases outside the gene matches: 6. Here the CDR3 reads CSASLRGLDYGYTF. The CDR3 region has the DNA TGCAGTGCTAGTCTCAGGGGGCTTGACTATGGCTACACCTTC.

The chain recombines TRBV7-3 with TRBJ2-1; D might be TRBD1 (5 bases). Per the germline V gene, CDR1 is SGHTA and CDR2 is FQGTGA. The CDR3 sequence is 12 residues long. The germline V and J ends were trimmed by 5 bases and 8 bases, with 10 bases remaining between them. The CDR3 loop reads CASSQNRHEQFF. In DNA form, the CDR3 reads TGTGCCAGCAGCCAAAACAGGCATGAGCAGTTCTTC.

The V gene is TRBV29-1, the J gene TRBJ2-4; D is possibly TRBD1 (6 bases). Germline loops: CDR1 SQVTM, CDR2 ANQGSEA. Between the trimmed V and J ends, which lost 6 bases and 0 bases, there was a span of 27 bases. This CDR3 comprises 19 residues. As DNA, the CDR3 is TGCAGCGTCCAGAACTACCGGGACACTTTAAAGCTAGCCAAAAACATTCAGTACTTC. It specifies CSVQNYRDTLKLAKNIQYF.

The V and J genes are TRBV5-1 and TRBJ1-2; no definite D call. CDR1 is SGHRS, CDR2 YFSETQ, per germline. The V end was cut by 0 bases, the J end by 0 bases, with 9 bases between. The CDR3 is 15 amino acids. CDR3 nucleotides: TGCGCCAGCAGCTTGGGAGGTTCAGCTAACTATGGCTACACCTTC. Protein: CASSLGGSANYGYTF.

Here the CDR3 DNA reads TGTGCCAGCAGCGCCCGACAGGGTGGAAACACCATATATTTT. Translation gives CASSARQGGNTIYF. This chain joins TRBV9 and TRBJ1-3; 7 bases agree with TRBD1. The CDR3 sequence is 14 residues long. CDR1 SGDLS and CDR2 YYNGEE come from the germline V gene. The junction had 3 bases not matched to a gene; V was cut back by 3 bases and J by 3 bases.

This clone was seen only once. V and J are TRBV28 and TRBJ1-6; 8 bases are a match to TRBD1. Losses at the gene ends were 8 bases for V and 7 bases for J; bases not matched to a gene: 1. This CDR3 comprises 12 residues. Germline CDR1 is MDHEN and CDR2 is SYDVKM. CDR3: CASRDRNSPLHF. CDR3 DNA sequence: TGTGCCAGCCGGGACAGGAATTCACCCCTCCACTTT.

This clone was recorded once. This chain joins TRBV5-1 and TRBJ1-1; 7 nucleotides match TRBD1. Germline V gene data show CDR1 as SGHRS and CDR2 as YFSETQ. This CDR3 contains 13 residues. After removal of 2 bases from V and 8 bases from J, the junction contained 6 bases not matched to a gene. CDR3 nucleotides: TGCGCCAGCAGCTTCCTAGAGACAGGGGAAGCTTTCTTT. Its translation: CASSFLETGEAFF.

DNA for the CDR3: TGTGCCAGCAGCGACAGCACCGGGGAGCTGTTTTTT. Translated: CASSDSTGELFF. The rearrangement uses TRBV5-8 and TRBJ2-2; tentatively, D is TRBD1 (5 bases). V shed 4 bases and J shed 4 bases, with 5 bases lying between them. Germline V lookup: CDR1 SGHTS, CDR2 YDEGEE. The CDR3 has 12 amino acids.

This clone has a handful of counts. This rearrangement joins TRBV6-4 to TRBJ2-3, with TRBD2 matching 11 bases. CDR1 is MRHNA, CDR2 SNTAGT, per germline. This CDR3 region has 15 residues. Trimming removed 3 bases from V and 1 base from J; junction bases left unmatched: 0. The CDR3 here is CASSETSGGTDTQYF. CDR3 sequence (DNA): TGTGCCAGCAGTGAGACTAGCGGGGGCACAGATACGCAGTATTTT.

This rearrangement joins TRBV6-5 to TRBJ2-7, with D unresolved. V was pared by 5 bases and J by 5 bases, with 13 bases between. The CDR3 is 13 amino acids. Germline lookup yields CDR1 MNHEY and CDR2 SVGAGI. CDR3 bases: TGTGCCAGCAGTCCGAACCCCCGGGACGAGCAGTACGTC. Encoded protein: CASSPNPRDEQYV.